A selection of T cell receptor beta chains follows, all from one sample in a study of CD8 T cells in ankylosing spondylitis. TCRdb itself ran the 5' RACE reads through MiXCR, one entry per CDR3 protein. The repertoire has 350,000 to 450,000 distinct CDR3 sequences, 20% of them found once; the top ten carry around 12%. Sequenced sample: blood, either unsorted or a sorted T cell fraction (not recorded which). Receptors were obtained from a male donor with ankylosing spondylitis or in good health (not recorded which). CDR3s include the opening cysteine and the closing phenylalanine or tryptophan.

J gene,V gene,CDR3 protein
TRBJ1-1,TRBV3-1,CASSQGWGQGFLNTEAFF
TRBJ2-2,TRBV7-9,CASSPPTGAGELFF
TRBJ2-7,TRBV27,CASSWDRGGYEQYF
TRBJ2-1,TRBV12-3/TRBV12-4,CASSLRTSGGPYNEQFF
TRBJ2-7,TRBV4-2,CASSQVTESSYEQYF
TRBJ2-1,TRBV4-1,CASSQAEGLQLGGNEQFF
TRBJ1-2,TRBV30,CAWEGQTDYGYTF
TRBJ2-3,TRBV12-3/TRBV12-4,CASSPDHSSDTQYF
TRBJ2-7,TRBV7-9,CAGRGTGTYEQYF
TRBJ2-2,TRBV29-1,CSVVGWGTGELFF
TRBJ2-2,TRBV6-5,CASSLQGFGELFF
TRBJ2-3,TRBV7-9,CASSLLGQRTPTDTQYF
TRBJ2-2,TRBV21-1,CASKLITGTGELFF
TRBJ2-3,TRBV5-5,CASSPLTGGVTDTQYF
TRBJ2-1,TRBV6-5,CASSYGTGDGEQFF
TRBJ2-7,TRBV19,CASSTQATGVYEQYF